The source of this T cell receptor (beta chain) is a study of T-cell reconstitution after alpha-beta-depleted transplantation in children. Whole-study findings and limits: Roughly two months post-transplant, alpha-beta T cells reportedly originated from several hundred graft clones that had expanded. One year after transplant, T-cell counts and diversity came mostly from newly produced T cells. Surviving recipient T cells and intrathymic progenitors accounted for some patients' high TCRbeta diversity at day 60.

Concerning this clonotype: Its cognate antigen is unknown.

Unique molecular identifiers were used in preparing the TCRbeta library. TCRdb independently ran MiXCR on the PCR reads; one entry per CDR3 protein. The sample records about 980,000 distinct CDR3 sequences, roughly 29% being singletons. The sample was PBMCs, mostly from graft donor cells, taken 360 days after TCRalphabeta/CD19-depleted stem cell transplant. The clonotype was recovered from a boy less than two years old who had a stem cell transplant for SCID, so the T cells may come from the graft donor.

This CDR3 is CASSEAGTGGNEQYF. CDR3 DNA sequence: TGTGCCAGCAGCGAGGCCGGGACAGGGGGCAATGAGCAGTACTTC. The V gene is TRBV9, the J gene TRBJ2-1, with 12 bases aligning to TRBD1. The J call may be wrong; the DNA end is better matched by TRBJ2-7. Germline V gene data show CDR1 as SGDLS and CDR2 as YYNGEE. The CDR3 is 15 residues long.